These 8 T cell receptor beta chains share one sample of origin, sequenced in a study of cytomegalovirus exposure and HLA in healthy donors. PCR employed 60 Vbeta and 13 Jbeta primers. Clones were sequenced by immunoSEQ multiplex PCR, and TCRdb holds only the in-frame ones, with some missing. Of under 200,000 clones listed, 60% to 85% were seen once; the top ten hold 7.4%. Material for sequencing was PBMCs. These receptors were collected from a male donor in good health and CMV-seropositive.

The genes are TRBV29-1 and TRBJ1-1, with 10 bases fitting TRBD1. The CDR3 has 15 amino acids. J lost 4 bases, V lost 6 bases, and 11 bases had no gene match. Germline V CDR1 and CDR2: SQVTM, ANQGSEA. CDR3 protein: CSVSGTGDGTTEAFF. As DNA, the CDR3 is TGCAGCGTCTCCGGGACAGGGGATGGGACCACTGAAGCTTTCTTT.

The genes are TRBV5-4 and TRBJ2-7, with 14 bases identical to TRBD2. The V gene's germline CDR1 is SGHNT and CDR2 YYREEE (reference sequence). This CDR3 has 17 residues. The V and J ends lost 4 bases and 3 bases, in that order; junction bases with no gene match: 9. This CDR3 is CASSGPGTSGSIYEQYF. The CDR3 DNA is TGTGCCAGCAGCGGGCCCGGGACTAGCGGGAGCATCTACGAGCAGTACTTC.

CDR3 nucleotides: TGTGCCAGCAGCCCCCGTCGGGAAGAGACCCAGTACTTC. Translating gives CASSPRREETQYF. The chain uses TRBV7-6 and TRBJ2-5; no reliable D call. There are 13 residues in the CDR3. With 5 bases removed from V and 3 bases from J, the gap between germline ends came to 10 bases. Germline V gene sequence: CDR1 SGHVS, CDR2 FNYEAQ. Full variable domain (outside the CDR3, taken from reference TRBV7-6 and TRBJ2-5): GAGVSQSPRYKVTKRGQDVALRCDPISGHVSLYWYRQALGQGPEFLTYFNYEAQQDKSGLPNDRFSAERPEGSISTLTIQRTEQRDSAMYRCASSPRREETQYFGPGTRLLVL.

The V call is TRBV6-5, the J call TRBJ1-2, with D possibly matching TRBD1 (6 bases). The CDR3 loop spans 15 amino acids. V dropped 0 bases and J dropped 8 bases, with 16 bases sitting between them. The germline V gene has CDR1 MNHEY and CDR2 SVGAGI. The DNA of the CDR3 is TGTGCCAGCAGTTACTCGAACCCAGGGGTGGACGGCTACACCTTC. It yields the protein CASSYSNPGVDGYTF.

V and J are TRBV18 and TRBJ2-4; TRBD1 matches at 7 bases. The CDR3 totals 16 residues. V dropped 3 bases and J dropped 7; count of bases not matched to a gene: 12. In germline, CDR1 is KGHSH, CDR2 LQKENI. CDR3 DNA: TGTGCCAGCTCACCTACAGACAGGGCAGGGAAGAACATTCAGTACTTC. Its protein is CASSPTDRAGKNIQYF.

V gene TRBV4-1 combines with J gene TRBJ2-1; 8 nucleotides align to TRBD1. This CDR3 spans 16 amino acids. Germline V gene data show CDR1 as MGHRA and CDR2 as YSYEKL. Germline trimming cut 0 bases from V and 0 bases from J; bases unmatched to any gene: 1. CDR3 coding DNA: TGCGCCAGCAGCCAAGAGACAGGGGTCTCCTACAATGAGCAGTTCTTC. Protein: CASSQETGVSYNEQFF.

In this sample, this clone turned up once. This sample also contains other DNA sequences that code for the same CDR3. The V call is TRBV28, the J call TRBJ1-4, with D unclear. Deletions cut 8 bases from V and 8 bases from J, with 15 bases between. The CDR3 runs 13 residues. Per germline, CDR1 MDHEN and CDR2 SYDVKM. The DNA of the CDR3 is TGTGCCAGCGAACACGTTACCAGGGAAAAACTGTTTTTT. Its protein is CASEHVTREKLFF.

CDR3 region: CASSIRESSTDTQYF. CDR3 DNA sequence: TGTGCCAGTAGTATCCGGGAATCTAGCACAGATACGCAGTATTTT. The rearrangement joins TRBV19 to TRBJ2-3; perhaps TRBD2 as D (5 bases). The CDR3 has 15 residues. V was trimmed by 3 bases and J by 0 bases, leaving 10 bases between them. CDR1 is LNHDA and CDR2 is SQIVND in the germline V gene (reference sequence).